These 3 T cell receptor beta chains originate from one sample sequenced in a study of T cell responses to AZD1222 COVID-19 vaccine. The repertoire was sequenced with immunoSEQ multiplex PCR; TCRdb's copy has only in-frame clones and lacks some. The sample carries about 140,000 clones, 92% recorded once. The material sequenced was peripheral blood, taken 28 days after the second AZD1222 dose. The receptors shown here come from an adult who received the AZD1222 COVID-19 vaccine.

V is TRBV28 and J is TRBJ2-1; TRBD2 might be the D (6 bases). From germline, CDR1 is MDHEN and CDR2 SYDVKM. Trimming stripped 1 base from V and 7 bases from J, with 11 bases between. There are 14 residues in the CDR3. For the CDR3, the DNA is TGTGCCAGCAGTTTATCGGGGGTTAGGAATGAGCAGTTCTTC. Its protein product is CASSLSGVRNEQFF. Based on the CDR3 plus reference TRBV28 and TRBJ2-1, the full variable domain is DVKVTQSSRYLVKRTGEKVFLECVQDMDHENMFWYRQDPGLGLRLIYFSYDVKMKEKGDIPEGYSVSREKKERFSLILESASTNQTSMYLCASSLSGVRNEQFFGPGTRLTVL.

Concerning this clone: Other DNA sequences in the same sample also yield this CDR3. The rearrangement links TRBV9 to TRBJ1-3; D remains ambiguous. Germline V lookup: CDR1 SGDLS, CDR2 YYNGEE. The CDR3 has 15 residues. V was cut by 0 bases and J by 0 bases, with 7 bases left in between. For the CDR3, the DNA is TGTGCCAGCAGCGTAGCTGGGAGCTCTGGAAACACCATATATTTT. Translating it yields CASSVAGSSGNTIYF.

The chain joins TRBV5-1 to TRBJ1-1, with D possibly being TRBD1 (5 bases). CDR1 and CDR2 from the germline V gene are SGHRS and YFSETQ. The germline V and J ends were trimmed by 7 bases and 1 base, with 11 bases remaining between them. The CDR3 is made up of 13 amino acids. The CDR3 reads CASAITGNTEAFF. The CDR3 region has the DNA TGCGCCAGCGCTATTACAGGGAACACTGAAGCTTTCTTT.